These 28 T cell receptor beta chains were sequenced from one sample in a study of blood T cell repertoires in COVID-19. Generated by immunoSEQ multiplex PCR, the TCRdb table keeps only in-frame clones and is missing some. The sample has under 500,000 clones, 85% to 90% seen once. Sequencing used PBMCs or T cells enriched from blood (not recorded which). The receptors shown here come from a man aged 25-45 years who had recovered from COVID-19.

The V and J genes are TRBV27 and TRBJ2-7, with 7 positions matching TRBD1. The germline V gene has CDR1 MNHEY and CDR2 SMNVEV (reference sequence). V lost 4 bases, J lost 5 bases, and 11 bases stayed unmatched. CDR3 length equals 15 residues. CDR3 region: CASSSQPGTVHEQYF. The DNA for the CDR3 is TGTGCCAGCAGTTCGCAACCCGGGACAGTCCACGAGCAGTACTTC.

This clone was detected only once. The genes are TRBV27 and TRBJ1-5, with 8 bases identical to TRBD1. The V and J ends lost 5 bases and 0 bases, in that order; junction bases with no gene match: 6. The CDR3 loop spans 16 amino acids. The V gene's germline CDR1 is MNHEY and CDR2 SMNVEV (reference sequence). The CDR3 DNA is TGTGCCAGCAGTACCCAGGGGGCGGTTAGCAATCAGCCCCAGCATTTT. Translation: CASSTQGAVSNQPQHF.

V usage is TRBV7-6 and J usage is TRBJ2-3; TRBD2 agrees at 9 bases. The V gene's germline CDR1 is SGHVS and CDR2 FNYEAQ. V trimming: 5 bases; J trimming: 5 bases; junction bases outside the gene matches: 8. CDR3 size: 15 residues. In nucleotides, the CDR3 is TGTGCCAGCAGCCTTATAGCGGGAGCGAGAGATACGCAGTATTTT. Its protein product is CASSLIAGARDTQYF.

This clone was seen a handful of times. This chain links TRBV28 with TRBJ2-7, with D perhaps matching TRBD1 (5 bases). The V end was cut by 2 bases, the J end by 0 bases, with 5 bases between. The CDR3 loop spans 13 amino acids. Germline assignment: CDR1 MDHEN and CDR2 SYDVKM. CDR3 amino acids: CASSLDSSYEQYF. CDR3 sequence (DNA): TGTGCCAGCAGTTTAGACAGCTCCTACGAGCAGTACTTC.

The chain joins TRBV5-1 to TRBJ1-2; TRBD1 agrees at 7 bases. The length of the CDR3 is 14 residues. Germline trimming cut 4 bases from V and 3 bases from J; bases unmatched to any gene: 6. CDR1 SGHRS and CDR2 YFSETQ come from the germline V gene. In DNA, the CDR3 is TGCGCCAGCAGCCCCGGACAGGTGGACTATGGCTACACCTTC. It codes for CASSPGQVDYGYTF.

CDR3 sequence: CASTPGTTYGYTF. In DNA, the CDR3 is TGTGCCAGCACCCCCGGGACAACCTATGGCTACACCTTC. This sequence joins TRBV3-1 (or the pseudogene TRBV3-2) and TRBJ1-2, with a tentative D call TRBD1 (6 bases). The CDR3 totals 13 residues. V lost 7 bases, J lost 4 bases, and 13 bases lay in between. The V gene's germline CDR1 is LGHDT and CDR2 YNNKEL (reference sequence).

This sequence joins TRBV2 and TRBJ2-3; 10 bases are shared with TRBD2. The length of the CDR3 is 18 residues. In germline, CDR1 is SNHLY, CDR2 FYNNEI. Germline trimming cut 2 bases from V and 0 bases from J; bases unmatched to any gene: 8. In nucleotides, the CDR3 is TGTGCCAGCAGTGAATTGGCTAGCGGGAGCCCGAGCACAGATACGCAGTATTTT. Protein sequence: CASSELASGSPSTDTQYF.

The CDR3 loop is CASSLGRNYGYTF. CDR3 DNA sequence: TGTGCCAGCAGTTTGGGCAGAAACTATGGCTACACCTTC. This chain uses TRBV6-5 with TRBJ1-2; D gene uncertain. CDR1 and CDR2 (germline): MNHEY, SVGAGI. The length of the CDR3 is 13 residues. Trimming stripped 4 bases from V and 2 bases from J, with 8 bases between.

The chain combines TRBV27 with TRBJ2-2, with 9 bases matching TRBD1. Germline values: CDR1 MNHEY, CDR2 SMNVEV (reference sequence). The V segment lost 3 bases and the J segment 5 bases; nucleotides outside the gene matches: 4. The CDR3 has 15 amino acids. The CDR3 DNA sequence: TGTGCCAGCAGTTTCAACAGGGGGCGGACCGGGGAGCTGTTTTTT. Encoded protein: CASSFNRGRTGELFF.

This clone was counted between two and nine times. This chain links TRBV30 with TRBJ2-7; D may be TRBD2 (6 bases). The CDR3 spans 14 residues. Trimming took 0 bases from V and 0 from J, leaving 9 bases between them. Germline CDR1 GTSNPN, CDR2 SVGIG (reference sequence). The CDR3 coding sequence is TGTGCCTGGAGTGTTATTAGCGGCTCCTACGAGCAGTACTTC. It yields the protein CAWSVISGSYEQYF.

This chain's CDR3 is CASSWQGRTNQPQHF. The DNA for the CDR3 is TGTGCCAGTTCCTGGCAGGGAAGGACCAATCAGCCCCAGCATTTT. The chain combines TRBV19 with TRBJ1-5; tentative D call: TRBD1 (5 bases). Germline values: CDR1 LNHDA, CDR2 SQIVND (reference sequence). Between the trimmed V and J ends, which lost 8 bases and 3 bases, there was a span of 17 bases. The CDR3 runs to 15 residues.

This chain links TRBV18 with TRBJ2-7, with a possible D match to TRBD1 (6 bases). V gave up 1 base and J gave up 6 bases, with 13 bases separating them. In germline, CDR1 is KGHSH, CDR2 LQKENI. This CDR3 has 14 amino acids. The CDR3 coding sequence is TGTGCCAGCTCACCACAAGGGGGATTCTCCGAGCAGTACTTC. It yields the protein CASSPQGGFSEQYF.

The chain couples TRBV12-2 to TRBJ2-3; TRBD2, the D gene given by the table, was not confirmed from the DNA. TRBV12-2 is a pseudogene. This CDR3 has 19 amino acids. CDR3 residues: CASRLSGLQSRSPTDTQYF. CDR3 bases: TGTGCAAGTCGCTTATCCGGACTCCAGTCCCGGTCCCCGACAGATACGCAGTATTTT.

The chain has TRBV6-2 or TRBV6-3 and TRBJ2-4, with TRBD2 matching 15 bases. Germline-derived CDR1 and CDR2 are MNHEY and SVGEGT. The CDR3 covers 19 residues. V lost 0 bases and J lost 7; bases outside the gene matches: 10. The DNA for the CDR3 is TGTGCCAGCAGTTACTCGCCGGGACTAGCGGGAGGATCTGGGAACATTCAGTACTTC. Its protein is CASSYSPGLAGGSGNIQYF.

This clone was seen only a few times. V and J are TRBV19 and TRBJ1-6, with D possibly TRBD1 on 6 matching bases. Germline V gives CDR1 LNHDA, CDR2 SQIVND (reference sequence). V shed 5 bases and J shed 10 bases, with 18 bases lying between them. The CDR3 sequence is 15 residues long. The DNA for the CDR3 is TGTGCCAGTAGTGCTATACAGGGAGCTGAATCACCCCTCCACTTT. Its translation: CASSAIQGAESPLHF.

The CDR3 DNA reads TGTGCTACCAGATCCTTGGGAGATGAGCAGTTCTTC. This sequence encodes CATRSLGDEQFF. This chain connects TRBV2 to TRBJ2-1; the D gene is possibly TRBD2 (5 bases). The CDR3 extends over 12 amino acids. The germline V gene encodes CDR1 SNHLY and CDR2 FYNNEI.

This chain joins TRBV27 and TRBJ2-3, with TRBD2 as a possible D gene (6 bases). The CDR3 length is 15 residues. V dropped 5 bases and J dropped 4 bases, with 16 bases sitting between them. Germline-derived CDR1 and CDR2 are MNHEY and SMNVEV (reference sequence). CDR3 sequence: CASSIPGAYADTQYF. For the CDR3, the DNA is TGTGCCAGCAGTATACCGGGAGCCTATGCAGATACGCAGTATTTT.

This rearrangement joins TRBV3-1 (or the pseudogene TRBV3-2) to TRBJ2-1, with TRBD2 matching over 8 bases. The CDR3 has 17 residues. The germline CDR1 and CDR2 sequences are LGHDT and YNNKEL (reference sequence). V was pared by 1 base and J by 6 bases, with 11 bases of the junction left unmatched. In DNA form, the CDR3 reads TGTGCCAGCAGCCAAGCCCGGTCGGCTAGCGGGTCCAATGAGCAGTTCTTC. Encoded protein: CASSQARSASGSNEQFF.

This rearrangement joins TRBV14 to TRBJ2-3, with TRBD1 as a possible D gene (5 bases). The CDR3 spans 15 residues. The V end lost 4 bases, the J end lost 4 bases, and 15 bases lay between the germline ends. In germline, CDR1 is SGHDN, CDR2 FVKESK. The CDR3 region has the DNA TGTGCCAGCAGCCGCACAGGATGGTCGTCAGATACGCAGTATTTT. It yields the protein CASSRTGWSSDTQYF.

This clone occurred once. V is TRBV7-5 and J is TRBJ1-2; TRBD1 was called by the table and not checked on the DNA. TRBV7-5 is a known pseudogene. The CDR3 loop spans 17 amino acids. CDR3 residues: CVRSFLRRTDYNYGYTF. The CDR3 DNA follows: TGTGTCAGAAGTTTCTTGCGGCGGACAGATTATAACTATGGCTACACCTTC.

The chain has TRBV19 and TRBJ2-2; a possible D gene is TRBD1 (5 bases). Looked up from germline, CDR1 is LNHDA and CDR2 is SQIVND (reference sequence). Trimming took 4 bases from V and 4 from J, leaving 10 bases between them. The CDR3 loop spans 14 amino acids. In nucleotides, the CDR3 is TGTGCCAGTAGTAGTACAGGTCCCACCGGGGAGCTGTTTTTT. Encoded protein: CASSSTGPTGELFF.

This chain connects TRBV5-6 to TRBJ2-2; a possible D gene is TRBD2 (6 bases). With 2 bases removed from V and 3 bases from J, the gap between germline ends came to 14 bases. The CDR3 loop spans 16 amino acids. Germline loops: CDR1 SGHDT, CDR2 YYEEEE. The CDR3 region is CASSFPSEGYTGELFF. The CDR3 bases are TGTGCCAGCAGCTTCCCTTCGGAGGGATACACCGGGGAGCTGTTTTTT.

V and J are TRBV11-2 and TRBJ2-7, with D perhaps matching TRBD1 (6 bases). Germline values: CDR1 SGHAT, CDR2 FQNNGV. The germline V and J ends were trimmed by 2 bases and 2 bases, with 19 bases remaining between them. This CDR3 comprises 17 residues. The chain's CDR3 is CASSLRRSRTVPYEQYF. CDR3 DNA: TGTGCCAGCAGCTTACGTCGAAGCAGGACAGTCCCCTACGAGCAGTACTTC.

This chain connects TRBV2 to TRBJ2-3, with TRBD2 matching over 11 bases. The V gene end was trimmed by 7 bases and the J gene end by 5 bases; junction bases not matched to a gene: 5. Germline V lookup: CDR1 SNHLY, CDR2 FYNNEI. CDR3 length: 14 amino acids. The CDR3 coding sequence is TGTGCCAGCATTCCGGGACTAGCGGAAGATACGCAGTATTTT. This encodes CASIPGLAEDTQYF.

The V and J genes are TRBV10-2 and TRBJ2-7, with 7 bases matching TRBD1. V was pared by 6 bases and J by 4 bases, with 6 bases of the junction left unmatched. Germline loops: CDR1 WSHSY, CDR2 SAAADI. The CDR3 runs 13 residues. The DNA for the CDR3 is TGCGCCAGCAGGCCGGGACAGCCTTACGAGCAGTACTTC. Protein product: CASRPGQPYEQYF.

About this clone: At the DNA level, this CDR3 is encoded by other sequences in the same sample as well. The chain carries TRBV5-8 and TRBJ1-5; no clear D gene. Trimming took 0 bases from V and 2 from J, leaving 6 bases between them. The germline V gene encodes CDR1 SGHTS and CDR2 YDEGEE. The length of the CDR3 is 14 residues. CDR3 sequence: CASSLVTGNQPQHF. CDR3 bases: TGTGCCAGCAGCTTGGTTACGGGCAATCAGCCCCAGCATTTT.

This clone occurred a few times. The CDR3 DNA follows: TGTGCCAGCAGCTTACGGGACAGGGCTAGCAATCAGCCCCAGCATTTT. Residues: CASSLRDRASNQPQHF. The chain joins TRBV7-8 to TRBJ1-5; 9 nucleotides align to TRBD1. CDR3 size: 16 residues. Germline-derived CDR1 and CDR2 are SGHVS and FQNEAQ. With V trimmed by 2 bases and J by 0 bases, 2 bases remained unmatched. The full variable domain, in which reference TRBV7-8 and TRBJ1-5 provide the parts outside the CDR3, is GAGVSQSPRYKVAKRGQDVALRCDPISGHVSLFWYQQALGQGPEFLTYFQNEAQLDKSGLPSDRFFAERPEGSVSTLKIQRTQQEDSAVYLCASSLRDRASNQPQHFGDGTRLSIL.

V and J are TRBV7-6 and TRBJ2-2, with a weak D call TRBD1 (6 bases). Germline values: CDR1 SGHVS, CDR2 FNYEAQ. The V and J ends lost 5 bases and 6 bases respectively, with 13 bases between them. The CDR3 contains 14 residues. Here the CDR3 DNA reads TGTGCCAGCAGCCATACAGGGACCGCCGGGGAGCTGTTTTTT. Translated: CASSHTGTAGELFF.